Below, 18 T cell receptor beta chains from the same sample are listed, as sequenced in a study of T cells in Graves' hyperthyroidism and ophthalmopathy (dated by TCRdb to 2018 to 2020). The method behind the library was multiplex PCR. TCRdb names Illumina HiSeq 2000 as the instrument used. The TCR beta CDR3 regions were amplified from the RNA transcripts. A first-round RT-PCR of the TCR CDR3 used the HTBI primer set with the Qiagen OneStep RT-PCR kit. TCRdb reanalyzed the raw reads on its own, using fastp at Q25 for trimming and MiXCR for clone calling, and kept in-frame beta chains. Under each unique CDR3 protein, matching rows form one entry showing the most common genes and DNA. Recorded for this sample are 45,000 to 55,000 distinct CDR3 sequences; roughly half of them occurred a single time. The ten largest account for more than 30% of the sample. The sequenced material came from peripheral blood or thyroid tissue (not recorded which). All receptors come from a man between 18 and 29 years old with Graves' hyperthyroidism.

This clonotype is labeled medium-sized (0.01 to 0.1%). This chain connects TRBV20-1 to TRBJ1-1, with D uncertain. With 4 bases removed from V and 2 bases from J, the gap between germline ends came to 8 bases. Germline-derived CDR1 and CDR2 are DFQATT and SNEGSKA (reference sequence). This CDR3 has 12 residues. The CDR3 DNA is TGCAGTGCTATCTCAGGAAACACTGAAGCTTTCTTT. Its translation is CSAISGNTEAFF.

This clonotype was observed at least ten times. The chain joins TRBV12-5 to TRBJ2-2; perhaps TRBD1 as D (6 bases). V lost 5 bases and J 7 bases, leaving 11 bases between the germline ends. CDR1 LGHNT and CDR2 FRNRAP come from the germline V gene. The CDR3 covers 13 residues. CDR3 DNA: TGTGCTAGTGGTCCGGGACAAATCGGGGAGCTGTTTTTT. Translated, it gives CASGPGQIGELFF.

The chain has TRBV12-3 or TRBV12-4 and TRBJ2-2; 8 bases line up with TRBD1. The CDR3 contains 14 residues. V was pared by 4 bases and J by 7 bases, with 5 bases of the junction left unmatched. The chain's CDR3 is CASSSTGVSGELFF. The CDR3, as DNA: TGTGCCAGCAGTTCGACAGGGGTCAGCGGGGAGCTGTTTTTT.

The V and J genes are TRBV5-1 and TRBJ1-2; D is undetermined. In germline, CDR1 is SGHRS, CDR2 YFSETQ. The CDR3 runs to 16 residues. Trimming removed 0 bases at V and 3 bases at J, with 15 bases between. CDR3 amino acids: CASSLAIYGRYYGYTF. CDR3 DNA: TGCGCCAGCAGCTTGGCGATATACGGTCGCTACTATGGCTACACCTTC.

This clonotype was counted ten times or more. The gene calls are TRBV4-3 and TRBJ2-3; TRBD2 agrees at 8 bases. The length of the CDR3 is 17 residues. Trimming at V came to 0 bases and at J to 4 bases, leaving 9 bases not matched to a gene. Germline loops: CDR1 LGHNA, CDR2 YSLEER. The CDR3 DNA reads TGCGCCAGCAGCCAAGATCTTGGGCGGGGGGATCCAGATACGCAGTATTTT. Encoded protein: CASSQDLGRGDPDTQYF.

In its sample, this clonotype was seen many times. The chain has TRBV20-1 and TRBJ1-6; D might be TRBD1 (6 bases). CDR1 and CDR2 from the germline V gene are DFQATT and SNEGSKA (reference sequence). V was clipped by 2 bases and J by 9 bases, with 14 bases between them. The CDR3 has 14 residues. The CDR3 protein is CSARPTGYGSPLHF. Here the CDR3 DNA reads TGCAGTGCTAGACCTACAGGGTATGGTTCACCCCTCCACTTT.

The V call is TRBV7-3, the J call TRBJ2-7; a weak D match, TRBD1 (6 bases). Germline assignment: CDR1 SGHTA and CDR2 FQGTGA. The CDR3 is made up of 12 amino acids. Between the trimmed V and J ends, which lost 5 bases and 7 bases, there was a span of 12 bases. The CDR3 coding sequence is TGTGCCAGCAGCCTTCAGGGGATTGAGCAGTACTTC. Translation gives CASSLQGIEQYF.

There are a few counts of this clonotype. CDR3 sequence (DNA): TGCAGCGTGAGGCCCGGCGAGCAGTACTTC. Translating it yields CSVRPGEQYF. The chain combines TRBV29-1 with TRBJ2-7; D uncertain. The CDR3 sequence is 10 residues long. Deletions cut 6 bases from V and 6 bases from J, with 9 bases between. CDR1 is SQVTM, CDR2 ANQGSEA, per germline.

The genes are TRBV10-3 and TRBJ1-2; maybe TRBD1 (5 bases). Per the germline V gene, CDR1 is ENHRY and CDR2 is SYGVKD. The CDR3 covers 12 residues. V was clipped by 10 bases and J by 5 bases, with 14 bases between them. CDR3 coding DNA: TGTGCCAGCAACCCAGGGCGGTATGGCTACACCTTC. Protein product: CASNPGRYGYTF.

The chain carries TRBV7-6 and TRBJ2-3; D uncertain. This CDR3 is built from 15 residues. CDR1 is SGHVS and CDR2 is FNYEAQ in the germline V gene. The V end was cut by 5 bases, the J end by 2 bases, with 14 bases between. The CDR3: CASSPGWGNTDTQYF. Here the CDR3 DNA reads TGTGCCAGCAGCCCTGGTTGGGGAAACACAGATACGCAGTATTTT.

This clonotype was counted at least ten times. The chain has TRBV28 and TRBJ2-2; no definite D call. The germline CDR1 and CDR2 sequences are MDHEN and SYDVKM. Between the trimmed V and J ends, which lost 2 bases and 6 bases, there was a span of 10 bases. This CDR3 is 14 amino acids long. The CDR3 DNA follows: TGTGCCAGCAGTTTAAGGTCGGCGGCCGGGGAGCTGTTTTTT. Translation gives CASSLRSAAGELFF.

The chain links TRBV5-4 to TRBJ2-2; D not certain. The CDR3 is 13 residues long. The V end was cut by 3 bases, the J end by 4 bases, with 7 bases between. The germline gives CDR1 SGHNT, CDR2 YYREEE (reference sequence). The CDR3 region is CASSSAFTGELFF. In DNA form, the CDR3 reads TGTGCCAGCAGCTCCGCTTTCACCGGGGAGCTGTTTTTT.

The gene calls are TRBV9 and TRBJ1-2, with D possibly TRBD1 on 6 matching bases. V lost 1 base and J lost 7, with 14 bases in between. CDR1 SGDLS and CDR2 YYNGEE come from the germline V gene. The CDR3 sequence is 14 residues long. CDR3 sequence (DNA): TGTGCCAGCAGCGTACATTGGGGCAGGGGTGGCTACACCTTC. Residues: CASSVHWGRGGYTF.

The chain employs TRBV7-9 and TRBJ1-5; the D gene is possibly TRBD1 (5 bases). The germline V gene encodes CDR1 SEHNR and CDR2 FQNEAQ (reference sequence). CDR3 length equals 13 residues. Trimming removed 5 bases at V and 5 bases at J, with 10 bases between. Written as DNA, the CDR3 is TGTGCCAGCAGCCGACCAGGGTATCAGCCCCAGCATTTT. This translates into CASSRPGYQPQHF.

This clonotype appeared many times. V gene TRBV19 combines with J gene TRBJ1-1; tentatively, D is TRBD1 (5 bases). Trimming cost V 6 bases and J 3 bases, with 14 bases left between them. The CDR3 length is 14 residues. In germline, CDR1 is LNHDA, CDR2 SQIVND (reference sequence). The CDR3 reads CASRRQHGDTEAFF. The CDR3 bases are TGTGCCAGTAGGAGACAGCATGGGGACACTGAAGCTTTCTTT.

Many counts were recorded for this clonotype. The chain links TRBV7-3 to TRBJ1-2; 7 nucleotides match TRBD1. The germline CDR1 and CDR2 sequences are SGHTA and FQGTGA. The CDR3 covers 13 residues. V lost 1 base, J lost 8 bases, and 4 bases stayed unmatched. The CDR3 coding sequence is TGTGCCAGCAGCTTAAGACAGGGTGGAGGCTACACCTTC. Protein product: CASSLRQGGGYTF.

This clonotype was observed a single time. The rearrangement joins TRBV19 to TRBJ1-5; no reliable D call. Per germline, CDR1 LNHDA and CDR2 SQIVND (reference sequence). With 7 bases removed from V and 0 bases from J, the gap between germline ends came to 10 bases. CDR3 size: 14 residues. The CDR3 nucleotides are TGTGCCAGTATCGCGGCTAATAGCAATCAGCCCCAGCATTTT. This codes for CASIAANSNQPQHF.

Regarding this clonotype: The conserved phenylalanine or tryptophan is not found at the CDR3 terminus, so this likely reflects a read error. The chain combines TRBV29-1 with TRBJ1-1; tentative D call: TRBD1 (5 bases). The ends were cut back, 8 bases at V and 6 bases at J, with 13 bases in the middle. CDR1 is SQVTM, CDR2 ANQGSEA, per germline. CDR3 length: 11 residues. The CDR3, as DNA: TGCAGCTCCTGCGAGGGGTCTGAAGCTTTCTCC. Its translation: CSSCEGSEAFS.